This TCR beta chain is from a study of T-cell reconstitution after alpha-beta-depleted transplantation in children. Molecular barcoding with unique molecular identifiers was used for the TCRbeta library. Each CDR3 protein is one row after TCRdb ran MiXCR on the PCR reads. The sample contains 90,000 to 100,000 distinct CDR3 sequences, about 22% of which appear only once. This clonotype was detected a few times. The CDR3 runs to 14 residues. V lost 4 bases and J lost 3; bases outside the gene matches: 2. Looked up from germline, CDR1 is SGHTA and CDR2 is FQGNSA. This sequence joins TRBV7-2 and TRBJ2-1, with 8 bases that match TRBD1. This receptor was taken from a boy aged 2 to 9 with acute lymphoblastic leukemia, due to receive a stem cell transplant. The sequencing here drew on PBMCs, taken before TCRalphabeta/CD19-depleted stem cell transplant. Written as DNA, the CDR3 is TGTGCCAGCAGCTACGGACAGGGCTACAATGAGCAGTTCTTC. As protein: CASSYGQGYNEQFF.